One and the same sample provided the 2 T cell receptor beta chains below, sequenced in a study of shared clonotypes between healthy human individuals. Profiling relied on immunoSEQ multiplex PCR, and the TCRdb table lists in-frame clones only, not all of them. The sample yields about 490,000 clones, about 85% seen once. Sequenced: PBMCs. Receptors were obtained from a woman aged 40 to 50 in good health. Some clones in this sample may be carry-over from other donors' samples.

This chain connects TRBV18 to TRBJ2-2, with unresolved D. Germline-derived CDR1 and CDR2 are KGHSH and LQKENI. The CDR3 runs 12 residues. Deletions cut 5 bases from V and 3 bases from J, with 4 bases between. This CDR3 reads CASSTDTGELFF. In DNA, the CDR3 is TGTGCCAGCTCAACGGACACCGGGGAGCTGTTTTTT.

In this sample, this clone turned up many times. Other DNA sequences of this sample code for an identical CDR3. This chain links TRBV5-5 with TRBJ1-1; D is uncertain. From germline, CDR1 is SGHKS and CDR2 YYEKEE (reference sequence). The V end was cut by 2 bases, the J end by 6 bases, with 5 bases between. The CDR3 is 11 amino acids. For the CDR3, the DNA is TGTGCCAGCAGCTTAGGCCCTGAAGCTTTCTTT. Its protein is CASSLGPEAFF.